Presented here are 19 T cell receptor beta chains from one specimen sequenced in a study of STAT5B mutations in CD4+ large granular lymphocyte leukemia. Data came from immunoSEQ multiplex PCR; TCRdb stores just in-frame clones and leaves some out. The sample contains about 35,000 clones, 55% to 80% of which appear only once. Sequencing input: CD4+ T cells from blood buffy coats. These receptors originate from a human donor in good health.

The CDR3 loop is CASSLSRTGPGTQYF. The CDR3 DNA sequence: TGTGCCAGCAGTTTATCCCGGACAGGGCCGGGGACCCAGTACTTC. The V call is TRBV27, the J call TRBJ2-5, with 8 positions matching TRBD1. The junction had 7 bases not matched to a gene; V was cut back by 0 bases and J by 7 bases. CDR1 MNHEY and CDR2 SMNVEV come from the germline V gene (reference sequence). This CDR3 has 15 amino acids.

The chain recombines TRBV29-1 with TRBJ2-7, with 8 bases fitting TRBD2. The CDR3 length is 13 residues. The V and J ends lost 6 bases and 4 bases, in that order; junction bases with no gene match: 8. CDR1 is SQVTM, CDR2 ANQGSEA, per germline. CDR3 DNA sequence: TGCAGCGTCGTGGGCGGGGGGCAGTACGAGCAGTACTTC. Amino acid sequence: CSVVGGGQYEQYF.

This clone turned up a few times. J is TRBJ2-1 and V is TRBV5-1; 15 positions agree with TRBD2. CDR1 is SGHRS and CDR2 is YFSETQ in the germline V gene. The CDR3 is 15 amino acids. Trimming at V came to 4 bases and at J to 13 bases, leaving 9 bases not matched to a gene. The DNA for the CDR3 is TGCGCCAGCAGCCCGGGGACTAGCGGGGGGAAGAAACAGTTCTTC. This encodes CASSPGTSGGKKQFF.

The chain links TRBV11-2 to TRBJ1-2; 8 bases match TRBD1. There are 13 residues in the CDR3. Germline V CDR1 and CDR2: SGHAT, FQNNGV. V lost 3 bases, J lost 4 bases, and 1 base stayed unmatched. CDR3 sequence (DNA): TGTGCCAGCAGCTTGGGGACAGGCTATGGCTACACCTTC. This encodes CASSLGTGYGYTF.

This clone was detected once. The rearrangement links TRBV29-1 to TRBJ2-1; 8 bases are shared with TRBD1. Germline V gene sequence: CDR1 SQVTM, CDR2 ANQGSEA. There are 14 residues in the CDR3. Trimming cost V 4 bases and J 3 bases; bases outside gene matches: 5. The CDR3 nucleotides are TGCAGCGTTGTTTGGGGGACAGGCTACAATGAGCAGTTCTTC. This gives the protein CSVVWGTGYNEQFF.

This clone was seen a few times. This chain joins TRBV14 and TRBJ1-2; TRBD1 might be the D (5 bases). The germline V gene encodes CDR1 SGHDN and CDR2 FVKESK. This CDR3 region has 16 residues. Between the trimmed V and J ends, which lost 4 bases and 4 bases, there was a span of 19 bases. The CDR3 DNA sequence: TGTGCCAGCAGCCCTACGGGGGGTGGCCCTGGCTATGGCTACACCTTC. Translating it yields CASSPTGGGPGYGYTF.

The rearrangement links TRBV5-5 to TRBJ1-5, with TRBD1 matching over 11 bases. The V gene end was trimmed by 4 bases and the J gene end by 4 bases; junction bases not matched to a gene: 13. Per germline, CDR1 SGHKS and CDR2 YYEKEE (reference sequence). This CDR3 is built from 18 residues. CDR3 DNA sequence: TGTGCCAGCAGCCTGACCCCGCCGGGACAGGGGGGAAATCAGCCCCAGCATTTT. Protein: CASSLTPPGQGGNQPQHF.

The chain combines TRBV4-3 with TRBJ2-7; D remains ambiguous. Germline CDR1 is LGHNA and CDR2 is YSLEER. The V and J ends lost 0 bases and 3 bases respectively, with 6 bases between them. The CDR3 totals 13 residues. The CDR3 bases are TGCGCCAGCAGCCAAGATCTTGTCTACGAGCAGTACTTC. This translates into CASSQDLVYEQYF.

The V gene is TRBV19, the J gene TRBJ1-5; TRBD1 is a possible D gene (6 bases). Germline loops: CDR1 LNHDA, CDR2 SQIVND (reference sequence). This CDR3 is built from 14 residues. Deletions cut 6 bases from V and 6 bases from J, with 15 bases between. DNA of the CDR3: TGTGCCAGTAGCTTCCTAGGACAGTCTCAGCCCCAGCATTTT. This encodes CASSFLGQSQPQHF.

J is TRBJ2-1 and V is TRBV2; the match to TRBD1 covers 10 bases. V lost 5 bases to trimming and J lost 7 bases; unmatched junction nucleotides: 2. The CDR3 has 13 residues. From germline, CDR1 is SNHLY and CDR2 FYNNEI. The DNA for the CDR3 is TGTGCCAGCAGTCCGGACAGGGGGAATGAGCAGTTCTTC. Translated, it gives CASSPDRGNEQFF.

This clone was seen only a few times. The chain couples TRBV4-3 to TRBJ2-3, with D perhaps given as TRBD1 or TRBD2 (6 bases each). Germline CDR1 and CDR2: LGHNA and YSLEER. Trimming removed 1 base from V and 0 bases from J, with 11 bases in between. The CDR3 is 16 residues long. The CDR3 loop reads CASSQGGAGSTDTQYF. The CDR3 bases are TGCGCCAGCAGCCAAGGGGGGGCGGGGAGCACAGATACGCAGTATTTT.

The V call is TRBV2, the J call TRBJ1-3, with D possibly TRBD1 on 6 matching bases. The germline V and J ends were trimmed by 7 bases and 1 base, with 8 bases remaining between them. Germline CDR1 and CDR2: SNHLY and FYNNEI. The length of the CDR3 is 13 residues. CDR3 protein: CASTGQSGNTIYF. The CDR3 DNA reads as TGTGCCAGCACGGGACAATCTGGAAACACCATATATTTT.

The V call is TRBV6-5, the J call TRBJ1-2, with 8 bases matching TRBD1. With 7 bases clipped from V and 6 bases from J, the junction kept 4 bases outside the gene matches. Germline V gene sequence: CDR1 MNHEY, CDR2 SVGAGI. This CDR3 has 12 amino acids. The CDR3 is CASTDRVDGYTF. The CDR3 bases are TGTGCCAGCACGGACAGGGTGGATGGCTACACCTTC.

A few counts support this clone. The chain employs TRBV2 and TRBJ1-5; perhaps TRBD1 as D (6 bases). The V gene lost 7 bases and the J gene lost 5 bases, with 9 bases spanning the gap. CDR3 length: 12 residues. CDR1 SNHLY and CDR2 FYNNEI come from the germline V gene. CDR3 nucleotides: TGTGCCAGCAAGGACAGATATCAGCCCCAGCATTTT. This encodes CASKDRYQPQHF.

The chain is built from TRBV4-1 and TRBJ1-1; D not resolved. Germline assignment: CDR1 MGHRA and CDR2 YSYEKL. V was trimmed by 1 base and J by 1 base, leaving 4 bases between them. This CDR3 region has 13 residues. The CDR3 region is CASSQATNTEAFF. Here the CDR3 DNA reads TGCGCCAGCAGCCAAGCGACGAACACTGAAGCTTTCTTT.

The table lists this clone with a count of one. The chain has TRBV5-8 and TRBJ1-3; tentatively, D is TRBD1 (5 bases). Germline values: CDR1 SGHTS, CDR2 YDEGEE. The CDR3 extends over 16 amino acids. With 4 bases removed from V and 0 bases from J, the gap between germline ends came to 14 bases. In DNA form, the CDR3 reads TGTGCCAGCAGCATTCCATGGACACTCTCTGGAAACACCATATATTTT. Amino acid sequence: CASSIPWTLSGNTIYF.

This clone was counted a single time. The V call is TRBV5-4, the J call TRBJ1-2; D ambiguous. V was pared by 6 bases and J by 2 bases, with 14 bases between. Germline-derived CDR1 and CDR2 are SGHNT and YYREEE (reference sequence). The CDR3 spans 14 residues. The CDR3 is CASTPSPMNYGYTF. Here the CDR3 DNA reads TGTGCCAGCACCCCTTCGCCTATGAACTATGGCTACACCTTC.

The rearrangement uses TRBV6-1 and TRBJ2-7; 15 bases match TRBD2. The CDR3 covers 17 residues. J gave up 2 bases and V 5 bases, and 7 bases lay outside the gene matches. CDR1 and CDR2 (germline): MNHNS, SASEGT. CDR3 in amino acids: CASSQGTSGGKPYEQYF. The CDR3 DNA sequence: TGTGCCAGCAGTCAAGGGACTAGCGGGGGGAAACCCTACGAGCAGTACTTC.

The rearrangement joins TRBV5-1 to TRBJ1-4, with D uncertain. Germline V gene lookup returns CDR1 SGHRS and CDR2 YFSETQ. V was cut by 4 bases and J by 10 bases, with 17 bases left in between. This CDR3 spans 14 amino acids. This chain's CDR3 is CASSPDNLVGKLFF. CDR3 coding DNA: TGCGCCAGCAGCCCCGACAACCTAGTCGGAAAACTGTTTTTT.